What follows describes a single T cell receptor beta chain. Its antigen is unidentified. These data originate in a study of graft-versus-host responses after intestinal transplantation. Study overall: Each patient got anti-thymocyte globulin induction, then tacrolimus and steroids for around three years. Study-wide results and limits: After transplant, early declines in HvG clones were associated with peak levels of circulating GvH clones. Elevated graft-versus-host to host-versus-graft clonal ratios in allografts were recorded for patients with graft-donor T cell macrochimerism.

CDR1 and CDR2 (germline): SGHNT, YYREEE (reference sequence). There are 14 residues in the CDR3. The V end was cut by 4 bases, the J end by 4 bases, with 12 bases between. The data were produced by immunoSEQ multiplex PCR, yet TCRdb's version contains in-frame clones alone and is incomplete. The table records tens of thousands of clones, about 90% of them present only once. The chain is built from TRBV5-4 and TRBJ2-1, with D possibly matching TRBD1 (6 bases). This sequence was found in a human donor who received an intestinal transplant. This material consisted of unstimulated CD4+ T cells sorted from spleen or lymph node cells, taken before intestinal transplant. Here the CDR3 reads CASSNNRVYNEQFF. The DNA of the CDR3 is TGTGCCAGCAGCAACAACAGGGTTTACAATGAGCAGTTCTTC.